The 8 T cell receptor beta chains below come from one sample, sequenced in a study of T cell repertoires in cytomegalovirus infection. MiXCR, run by TCRdb on the reads, gives a single entry per CDR3 protein. The repertoire holds tens of thousands of distinct CDR3 sequences, roughly 39% seen once, with approximately 95% in the top ten. Antigens for these TCRs are unknown. The material sequenced was CD8+ T cells from cultured PBMCs, taken from culture after CMV antigen stimulation. Receptor source: a human donor in good health (CMV status not recorded). Some clones in this sample may be carry-over from other donors' samples.

This chain uses TRBV4-1 with TRBJ1-4; the match to TRBD1 covers 9 bases. Trimming at V came to 4 bases and at J to 2 bases, leaving 8 bases not matched to a gene. The germline CDR1 and CDR2 sequences are MGHRA and YSYEKL. CDR3 size: 17 residues. CDR3 in DNA: TGCGCCAGCAGCCCCTGGACAGGGGCAGGGACTAATGAAAAACTGTTTTTT. It translates to CASSPWTGAGTNEKLFF.

CDR3 DNA: TGTGCCAGCAGTTACTCAGCGGGGGGCATCGGTGAAAAACTGTTTTTT. Its protein is CASSYSAGGIGEKLFF. The J gene is TRBJ1-4, the V gene TRBV6-6; tentative D call: TRBD1 (6 bases). V shed 0 bases and J shed 7 bases, with 15 bases lying between them. The germline CDR1 and CDR2 sequences are MNHNY and SVGAGI (reference sequence). This CDR3 is 16 amino acids long.

The V gene is TRBV7-2, the J gene TRBJ2-5, with 9 bases fitting TRBD2. This CDR3 comprises 19 residues. The V segment lost 1 base and the J segment 1 base; nucleotides outside the gene matches: 13. Per germline, CDR1 SGHTA and CDR2 FQGNSA. The CDR3 sequence: CASSLEPQGSGGPQETQYF. The CDR3 DNA follows: TGTGCCAGCAGCTTAGAACCTCAGGGGAGCGGGGGGCCCCAAGAGACCCAGTACTTC.

This sequence joins TRBV7-9 and TRBJ2-1, with D perhaps being TRBD1 or TRBD2 (5 bases each). The CDR3 consists of 15 residues. The germline gives CDR1 SEHNR, CDR2 FQNEAQ (reference sequence). Trimming removed 5 bases from V and 3 bases from J, with 14 bases in between. CDR3 nucleotides: TGTGCCAGCAGCAAACCGGGACCGATCTACAATGAGCAGTTCTTC. This codes for CASSKPGPIYNEQFF.

This clonotype occurred many times. The gene calls are TRBV27 and TRBJ2-7; TRBD1 aligns across 7 bases. The length of the CDR3 is 18 residues. V shed 6 bases, J shed 3 bases, and the junction held 20 bases outside the gene matches. Germline V gene sequence: CDR1 MNHEY, CDR2 SMNVEV (reference sequence). In nucleotides, the CDR3 is TGTGCCAGCAGCCTCCGGACAGGATCCTCTGTCTTTGGCTACGAGCAGTACTTC. Translating it yields CASSLRTGSSVFGYEQYF.

In this sample, this clonotype turned up a few times. The J gene is TRBJ2-5, the V gene TRBV6-1; D unclear. CDR3 length: 15 residues. Trimming removed 1 base at V and 1 base at J, with 10 bases between. The germline gives CDR1 MNHNS, CDR2 SASEGT. The CDR3 DNA reads TGTGCCAGCAGTGAAGTGTTTAGGAGCCAAGAGACCCAGTACTTC. Its protein product is CASSEVFRSQETQYF.

This chain joins TRBV12-3 or TRBV12-4 and TRBJ1-4, with D possibly TRBD1 on 5 matching bases. The ends were cut back, 5 bases at V and 13 bases at J, with 17 bases in the middle. The CDR3 consists of 13 residues. In DNA form, the CDR3 reads TGTGCCAGCAGTGATCGAGTCGGTGGGGGACTGTTTTTT. Residues: CASSDRVGGGLFF.

The chain uses TRBV7-9 and TRBJ2-1; the D gene is possibly TRBD1 (5 bases). CDR1 and CDR2 (germline): SEHNR, FQNEAQ (reference sequence). The CDR3 has 14 residues. Trimming removed 5 bases at V and 4 bases at J, with 12 bases between. CDR3: CASSPQGPYNEQFF. Written as DNA, the CDR3 is TGTGCCAGCAGCCCCCAGGGCCCATACAATGAGCAGTTCTTC.